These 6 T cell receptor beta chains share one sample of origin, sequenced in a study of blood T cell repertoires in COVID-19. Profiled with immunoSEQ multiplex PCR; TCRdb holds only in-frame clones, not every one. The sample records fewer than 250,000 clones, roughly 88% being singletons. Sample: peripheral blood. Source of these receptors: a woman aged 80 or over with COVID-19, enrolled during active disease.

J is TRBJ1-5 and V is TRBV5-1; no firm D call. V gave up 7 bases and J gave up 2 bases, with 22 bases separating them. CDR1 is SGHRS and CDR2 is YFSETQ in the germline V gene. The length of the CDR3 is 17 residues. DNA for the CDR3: TGCGCCAGCTCCTTACTACCCGGCGGGAGTGGCAATCAGCCCCAGCATTTT. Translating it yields CASSLLPGGSGNQPQHF.

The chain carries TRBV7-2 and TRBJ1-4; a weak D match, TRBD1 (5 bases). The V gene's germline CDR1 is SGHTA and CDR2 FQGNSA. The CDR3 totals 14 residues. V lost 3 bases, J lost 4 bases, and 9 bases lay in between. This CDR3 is CASSLGRGNEKLFF. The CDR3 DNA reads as TGTGCCAGCAGCTTGGGAAGGGGTAATGAAAAACTGTTTTTT.

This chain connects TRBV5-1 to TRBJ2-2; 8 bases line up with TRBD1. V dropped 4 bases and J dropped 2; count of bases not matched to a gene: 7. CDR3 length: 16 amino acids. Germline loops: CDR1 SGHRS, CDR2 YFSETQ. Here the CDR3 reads CASSPGTGHNTGELFF. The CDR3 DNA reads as TGCGCCAGCAGCCCCGGGACAGGCCATAACACCGGGGAGCTGTTTTTT.

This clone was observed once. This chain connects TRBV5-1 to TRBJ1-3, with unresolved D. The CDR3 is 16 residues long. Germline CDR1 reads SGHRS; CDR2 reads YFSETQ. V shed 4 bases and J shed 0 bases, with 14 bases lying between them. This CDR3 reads CASSNPRPGSGNTIYF. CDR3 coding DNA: TGCGCCAGCAGCAACCCTCGTCCCGGCTCTGGAAACACCATATATTTT.

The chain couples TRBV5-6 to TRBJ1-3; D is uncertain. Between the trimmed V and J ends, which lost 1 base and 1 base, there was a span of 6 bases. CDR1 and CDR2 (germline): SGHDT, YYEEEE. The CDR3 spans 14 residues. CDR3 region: CASSLWESGNTIYF. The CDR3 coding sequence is TGTGCCAGCAGCTTGTGGGAGTCTGGAAACACCATATATTTT.

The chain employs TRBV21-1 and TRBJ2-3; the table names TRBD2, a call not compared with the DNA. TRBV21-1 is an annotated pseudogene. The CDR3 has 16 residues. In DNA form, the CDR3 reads TGTGCCAGCAGCAAAGAAGCCACCCTGAGCACAGATACGCAGTATTTT. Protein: CASSKEATLSTDTQYF.